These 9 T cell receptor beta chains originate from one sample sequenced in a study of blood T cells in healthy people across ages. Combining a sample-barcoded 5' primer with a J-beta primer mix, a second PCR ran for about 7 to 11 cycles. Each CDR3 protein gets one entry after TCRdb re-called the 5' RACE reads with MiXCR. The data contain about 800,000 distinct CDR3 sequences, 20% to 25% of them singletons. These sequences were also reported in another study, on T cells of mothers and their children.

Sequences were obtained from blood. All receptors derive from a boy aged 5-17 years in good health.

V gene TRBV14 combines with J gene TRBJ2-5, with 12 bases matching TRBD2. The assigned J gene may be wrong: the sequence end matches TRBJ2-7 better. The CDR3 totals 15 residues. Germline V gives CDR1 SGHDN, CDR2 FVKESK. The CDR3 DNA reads TGTGCCAGCAGCCAGGCGGGACTAGCGGGCTACGAGCAGTACTTC. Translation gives CASSQAGLAGYEQYF.

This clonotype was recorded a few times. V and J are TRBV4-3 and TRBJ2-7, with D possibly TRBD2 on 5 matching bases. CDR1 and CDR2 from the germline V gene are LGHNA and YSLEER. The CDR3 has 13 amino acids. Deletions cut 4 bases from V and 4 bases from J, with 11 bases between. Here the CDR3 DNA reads TGCGCCAGCAGCCGATCGCGAGGGTACGAGCAGTACTTC. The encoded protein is CASSRSRGYEQYF.

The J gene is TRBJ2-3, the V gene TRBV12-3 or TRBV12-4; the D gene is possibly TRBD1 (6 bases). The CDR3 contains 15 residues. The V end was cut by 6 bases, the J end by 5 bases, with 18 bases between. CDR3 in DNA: TGTGCCAGCAGGCGACTGGACAGTCGAGAAGATACGCAGTATTTT. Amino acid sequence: CASRRLDSREDTQYF.

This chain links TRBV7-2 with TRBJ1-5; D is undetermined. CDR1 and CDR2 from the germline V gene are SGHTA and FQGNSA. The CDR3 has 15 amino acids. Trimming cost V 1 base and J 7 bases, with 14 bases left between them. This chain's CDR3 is CASSLEPRLGQPQHF. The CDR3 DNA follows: TGTGCCAGCAGCTTAGAGCCCAGGTTGGGCCAGCCCCAGCATTTT.

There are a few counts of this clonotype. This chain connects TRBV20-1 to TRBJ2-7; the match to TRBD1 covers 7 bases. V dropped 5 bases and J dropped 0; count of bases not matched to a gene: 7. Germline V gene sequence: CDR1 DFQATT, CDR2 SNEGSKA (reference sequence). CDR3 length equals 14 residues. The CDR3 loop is CSASGGSSSYEQYF. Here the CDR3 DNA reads TGCAGTGCTTCAGGGGGTTCCAGCTCCTACGAGCAGTACTTC.

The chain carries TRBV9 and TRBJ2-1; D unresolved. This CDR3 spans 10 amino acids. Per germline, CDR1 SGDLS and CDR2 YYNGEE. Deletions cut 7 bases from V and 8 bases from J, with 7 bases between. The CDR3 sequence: CASGSDEQFF. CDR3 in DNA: TGTGCCAGCGGCTCGGATGAGCAGTTCTTC.

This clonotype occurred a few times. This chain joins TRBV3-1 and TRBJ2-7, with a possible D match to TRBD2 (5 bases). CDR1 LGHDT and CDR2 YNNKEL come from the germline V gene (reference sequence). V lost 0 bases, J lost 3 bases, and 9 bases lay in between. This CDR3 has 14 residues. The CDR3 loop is CASSQEVGVYEQYF. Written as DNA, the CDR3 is TGTGCCAGCAGCCAAGAAGTGGGAGTCTACGAGCAGTACTTC.

The CDR3 DNA reads as TGTGCCAGCAGTTTTATACTAGCGGGAGCCATTGAGCAGTTCTTC. Amino acid sequence: CASSFILAGAIEQFF. The rearrangement uses TRBV27 and TRBJ2-1, with TRBD2 identical over 11 bases. This CDR3 has 15 amino acids. J gave up 9 bases and V 3 bases, and 7 bases lay outside the gene matches. CDR1 and CDR2 (germline): MNHEY, SMNVEV (reference sequence).

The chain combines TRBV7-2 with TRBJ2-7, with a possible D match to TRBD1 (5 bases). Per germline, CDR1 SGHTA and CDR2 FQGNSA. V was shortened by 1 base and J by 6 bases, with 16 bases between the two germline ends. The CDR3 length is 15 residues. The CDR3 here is CASSLDGRETCEQYF. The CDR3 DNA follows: TGTGCCAGCAGCTTAGATGGCAGGGAAACCTGCGAGCAGTACTTC.